Below, 30 T cell receptor beta chains from the same sample are listed, as sequenced in a study of blood T cell repertoires in COVID-19. Assay: immunoSEQ multiplex PCR; the TCRdb copy retains only in-frame clones and omits some. The table includes approximately 140,000 clones, under 85% detected once. The material sequenced was peripheral blood. All receptors derive from a human donor in a cohort sampled during active COVID-19.

In this sample, this clone turned up a few times. The chain joins TRBV7-2 to TRBJ2-7, with D possibly TRBD2 on 6 matching bases. Germline loops: CDR1 SGHTA, CDR2 FQGNSA. Trimming pared 1 base from V and 3 bases from J, leaving 10 bases between. This CDR3 contains 14 residues. The CDR3 reads CASSLGLDHYEQYF. In DNA form, the CDR3 reads TGTGCCAGCAGCTTAGGACTAGACCACTACGAGCAGTACTTC.

V and J are TRBV12-3 or TRBV12-4 and TRBJ2-5, with D maybe TRBD2 (5 bases). The CDR3 is 13 residues long. Between the trimmed V and J ends, which lost 6 bases and 1 base, there was a span of 9 bases. As DNA, the CDR3 is TGTGCCAGCAGCAATGGACTCCAAGAGACCCAGTACTTC. Translated, it gives CASSNGLQETQYF.

The chain couples TRBV3-1 (or the pseudogene TRBV3-2) to TRBJ2-7; 10 nucleotides align to TRBD2. Germline loops: CDR1 LGHDT, CDR2 YNNKEL (reference sequence). Losses at the gene ends were 6 bases for V and 6 bases for J; bases not matched to a gene: 8. The CDR3 extends over 14 amino acids. CDR3 sequence (DNA): TGTGCCAGCAGTCCCCTAGCGGGAGCGACCGAGCAGTACTTC. Translated: CASSPLAGATEQYF.

The J gene is TRBJ2-7, the V gene TRBV12-3 or TRBV12-4; D remains ambiguous. The CDR3 contains 13 residues. With 5 bases removed from V and 6 bases from J, the gap between germline ends came to 14 bases. The CDR3 region has the DNA TGTGCCAGCAGTATGGTTTTATCCGGCGAGCAGTACTTC. Protein sequence: CASSMVLSGEQYF.

The chain recombines TRBV3-1 (or the pseudogene TRBV3-2) with TRBJ1-2, with D perhaps matching TRBD1 (5 bases). V lost 1 base and J 4 bases, leaving 13 bases between the germline ends. CDR1 is LGHDT and CDR2 is YNNKEL in the germline V gene (reference sequence). The CDR3 covers 15 residues. The CDR3 loop is CASSQVGVGGYGYTF. CDR3 coding DNA: TGTGCCAGCAGCCAAGTTGGAGTGGGGGGCTATGGCTACACCTTC.

This clone showed up just once. The chain carries TRBV7-2 and TRBJ2-2; 9 bases are shared with TRBD2. Trimming removed 2 bases from V and 6 bases from J; junction bases left unmatched: 7. The germline V gene encodes CDR1 SGHTA and CDR2 FQGNSA. The CDR3 spans 16 residues. The CDR3 protein is CASSLSPAGGPGELFF. The CDR3 DNA is TGTGCCAGCAGCTTAAGTCCAGCGGGAGGCCCCGGGGAGCTGTTTTTT.

This sequence joins TRBV4-3 and TRBJ2-1, with 8 bases identical to TRBD2. Trimming cost V 2 bases and J 8 bases; bases outside gene matches: 14. Germline assignment: CDR1 LGHNA and CDR2 YSLEER. This CDR3 spans 17 amino acids. As DNA, the CDR3 is TGCGCCAGCAGCCAAATCATGAGGGGAGCGGGAGAGGATGAGCAGTTCTTC. Its protein product is CASSQIMRGAGEDEQFF.

The rearrangement uses TRBV9 and TRBJ2-1; D not certain. The CDR3 covers 14 residues. Trimming shortened V by 4 bases and J by 0 bases, and 8 bases separated the two germline ends. Germline CDR1 SGDLS, CDR2 YYNGEE. The CDR3 spells CASSLSSSYNEQFF. The CDR3 region has the DNA TGTGCCAGCAGCCTCTCGAGCTCCTACAATGAGCAGTTCTTC.

The gene calls are TRBV6-1 and TRBJ1-1; D is unclear. With 3 bases removed from V and 0 bases from J, the gap between germline ends came to 8 bases. The CDR3 has 14 residues. CDR1 is MNHNS and CDR2 is SASEGT in the germline V gene. The CDR3: CASSDEVMNTEAFF. In DNA form, the CDR3 reads TGTGCCAGCAGTGATGAGGTAATGAACACTGAAGCTTTCTTT.

As to this clone: The junction departs from the called germline gene at one end, perhaps through a read error. The chain carries TRBV28 and TRBJ1-4; 7 bases line up with TRBD1. Looked up from germline, CDR1 is MDHEN and CDR2 is SYDVKM. CDR3 length: 15 residues. As DNA, the CDR3 is TGTGCCAGCAGGCCCGGGACAGCAACTAATGAAAGACTGTTTTTT. It codes for CASRPGTATNERLFF.

The chain employs TRBV4-1 and TRBJ1-1; TRBD1 matches 9 bases. CDR1 MGHRA and CDR2 YSYEKL come from the germline V gene. CDR3 length: 15 residues. Unmatched junction bases numbered 8, after V lost 4 bases and J lost 5 bases. CDR3 sequence: CASSPQGTGWTEAFF. For the CDR3, the DNA is TGCGCCAGCAGCCCCCAGGGGACAGGGTGGACTGAAGCTTTCTTT.

V is TRBV27 and J is TRBJ2-1, with a possible D match to TRBD1 (8 bases). The germline gives CDR1 MNHEY, CDR2 SMNVEV (reference sequence). Trimming stripped 6 bases from V and 9 bases from J, with 18 bases between. CDR3 length: 14 residues. CDR3 in DNA: TGTGCCAGCAGACCGTTGGACAGGGAGGGTGAGCAGTTCTTC. The encoded protein is CASRPLDREGEQFF.

The chain carries TRBV2 and TRBJ1-1, with 9 bases fitting TRBD1. J gave up 8 bases and V 5 bases, and 12 bases lay outside the gene matches. The germline V gene has CDR1 SNHLY and CDR2 FYNNEI. This CDR3 region has 15 residues. CDR3 nucleotides: TGTGCCAGCAGTCTACAGGGGGCGGAGATGGTGGAAGCTTTCTTT. It encodes CASSLQGAEMVEAFF.

The chain uses TRBV19 and TRBJ2-3; TRBD2 aligns across 7 bases. The CDR3 sequence is 16 residues long. Trimming at V came to 5 bases and at J to 1 base, leaving 9 bases not matched to a gene. Germline loops: CDR1 LNHDA, CDR2 SQIVND (reference sequence). The CDR3 sequence is CASSPPTSFGTDTQYF. CDR3 sequence (DNA): TGTGCCAGTAGTCCCCCGACTAGCTTCGGCACAGATACGCAGTATTTT.

The V call is TRBV7-9, the J call TRBJ1-6; D is possibly TRBD1 (5 bases). This CDR3 has 14 amino acids. V was pared by 7 bases and J by 8 bases, with 15 bases between. Per germline, CDR1 SEHNR and CDR2 FQNEAQ (reference sequence). The CDR3 is CASNLGTTDSPLHF. The CDR3 bases are TGTGCCAGCAACCTAGGGACTACGGATTCACCCCTCCACTTT.

The sample holds one count of this clone. The chain has TRBV2 and TRBJ1-5; 9 bases agree with TRBD1. V lost 6 bases and J lost 8; bases outside the gene matches: 8. CDR1 is SNHLY and CDR2 is FYNNEI in the germline V gene. The CDR3 loop spans 14 amino acids. The CDR3 is CASRGTGRFEPQHF. CDR3 DNA: TGTGCCAGCAGGGGGACAGGGCGGTTTGAGCCCCAGCATTTT.

The chain links TRBV19 to TRBJ2-1; 12 bases agree with TRBD2. Germline loops: CDR1 LNHDA, CDR2 SQIVND (reference sequence). V trimming: 4 bases; J trimming: 7 bases; junction bases outside the gene matches: 8. The CDR3 spans 16 residues. The CDR3 DNA reads as TGTGCCAGTAGTACCCTAGCGGGAGGGCCAGAAAATGAGCAGTTCTTC. Translation: CASSTLAGGPENEQFF.

This clone was recorded at least ten times. V gene TRBV7-9 combines with J gene TRBJ1-2; 9 bases are shared with TRBD1. The germline CDR1 and CDR2 sequences are SEHNR and FQNEAQ (reference sequence). Unmatched junction bases numbered 16, after V lost 1 base and J lost 7 bases. This CDR3 comprises 18 residues. The CDR3: CASSLDRTGGGKSGGYTF. Written as DNA, the CDR3 is TGTGCCAGCAGCTTAGACCGTACAGGGGGCGGGAAGTCGGGTGGCTACACCTTC.

The J gene is TRBJ2-7, the V gene TRBV10-3, with D unresolved. Germline lookup yields CDR1 ENHRY and CDR2 SYGVKD. This CDR3 is 13 amino acids long. Trimming took 1 base from V and 3 from J, leaving 7 bases between them. CDR3 coding DNA: TGTGCCATCAGTGAGTTTTCCCGCTACGAGCAGTACTTC. Translation: CAISEFSRYEQYF.

V usage is TRBV19 and J usage is TRBJ1-1; D may be TRBD1 (5 bases). V dropped 3 bases and J dropped 4 bases, with 18 bases sitting between them. Germline V gene data show CDR1 as LNHDA and CDR2 as SQIVND (reference sequence). This CDR3 comprises 16 residues. CDR3 residues: CASSILGGAGLTEAFF. CDR3 coding DNA: TGTGCCAGTAGTATTTTAGGCGGGGCAGGCCTCACTGAAGCTTTCTTT.

V is TRBV18 and J is TRBJ2-1; the match to TRBD2 covers 8 bases. In germline, CDR1 is KGHSH, CDR2 LQKENI. This CDR3 has 15 residues. V lost 2 bases, J lost 3 bases, and 3 bases stayed unmatched. CDR3 DNA: TGTGCCAGCTCACCAGATAGCGGGATCTACAATGAGCAGTTCTTC. Protein sequence: CASSPDSGIYNEQFF.

This clone occurred a few times. This rearrangement joins TRBV18 to TRBJ1-5; possible D gene TRBD1, 6 bases. The CDR3 has 15 residues. The germline V and J ends were trimmed by 2 bases and 7 bases, with 15 bases remaining between them. The germline CDR1 and CDR2 sequences are KGHSH and LQKENI. The CDR3 sequence: CASSPLGGTDQPQHF. The DNA of the CDR3 is TGTGCCAGCTCACCATTAGGGGGAACAGACCAGCCCCAGCATTTT.

The V and J genes are TRBV6-5 and TRBJ2-1, with 8 bases identical to TRBD1. V gave up 6 bases and J gave up 10 bases; unmatched junction bases: 8. Germline V gene sequence: CDR1 MNHEY, CDR2 SVGAGI. CDR3 size: 13 residues. The CDR3 sequence: CASRDRANWEQFF. In DNA, the CDR3 is TGTGCCAGCAGGGACAGGGCAAATTGGGAGCAGTTCTTC.

The chain links TRBV19 to TRBJ1-1, with D possibly being TRBD1 (6 bases). Trimming removed 8 bases from V and 2 bases from J, with 12 bases in between. CDR1 and CDR2 from the germline V gene are LNHDA and SQIVND (reference sequence). The CDR3 totals 13 residues. In nucleotides, the CDR3 is TGTGCCAGTTCCACCAGGGGTAACACTGAAGCTTTCTTT. Its translation: CASSTRGNTEAFF.

This clone was recorded once. The rearrangement links TRBV6-6 to TRBJ1-2; possibly TRBD1 for D (5 bases). The V gene lost 6 bases and the J gene lost 2 bases, with 7 bases spanning the gap. There are 12 residues in the CDR3. Germline V lookup: CDR1 MNHNY, CDR2 SVGAGI (reference sequence). This CDR3 reads CASRQENYGYTF. CDR3 bases: TGTGCCAGCAGACAGGAAAACTATGGCTACACCTTC.

This chain joins TRBV5-4 and TRBJ2-3; 8 bases line up with TRBD1. The CDR3 loop spans 14 amino acids. The V and J ends lost 4 bases and 2 bases, in that order; junction bases with no gene match: 3. The germline CDR1 and CDR2 sequences are SGHNT and YYREEE (reference sequence). The CDR3 DNA sequence: TGTGCCAGCAGCCAGGGACAGGTCACAGATACGCAGTATTTT. It yields the protein CASSQGQVTDTQYF.

The J gene is TRBJ1-5, the V gene TRBV12-3 or TRBV12-4; D may be TRBD1 (6 bases). The CDR3 is made up of 13 amino acids. Trimming pared 4 bases from V and 5 bases from J, leaving 9 bases between. DNA for the CDR3: TGTGCCAGCAGTTGGGGGGGCGATCAGCCCCAGCATTTT. It specifies CASSWGGDQPQHF.

This sequence joins TRBV4-1 and TRBJ2-3; D possibly corresponds to TRBD2 (5 bases). The CDR3 has 14 amino acids. Germline V gene data show CDR1 as MGHRA and CDR2 as YSYEKL. The V gene lost 0 bases and the J gene lost 5 bases, with 9 bases spanning the gap. Here the CDR3 reads CASSQDRAGDTQYF. The CDR3 nucleotides are TGCGCCAGCAGCCAAGATCGGGCGGGAGATACGCAGTATTTT.

The J gene is TRBJ1-5, the V gene TRBV28; no reliable D call. The CDR3 spans 14 residues. CDR1 is MDHEN, CDR2 SYDVKM, per germline. The V end lost 5 bases, the J end lost 7 bases, and 15 bases lay between the germline ends. The CDR3, as DNA: TGTGCCAGCAGTCAAAACCAGAGGGTGCAGCCCCAGCATTTT. This codes for CASSQNQRVQPQHF.

V and J are TRBV5-1 and TRBJ2-2; weak D call: TRBD2 (7 bases). Per the germline V gene, CDR1 is SGHRS and CDR2 is YFSETQ. The CDR3 has 16 residues. The V end lost 1 base, the J end lost 4 bases, and 14 bases lay between the germline ends. For the CDR3, the DNA is TGCGCCAGCAGCTTGTTTCGGGGGGCGAGCACCGGGGAGCTGTTTTTT. Its translation is CASSLFRGASTGELFF.